The rows below give T cell receptor beta chains drawn from one sample of a study of shared clonotypes between healthy human individuals. Sequencing was performed with immunoSEQ multiplex PCR; in TCRdb, only in-frame clones are kept and a portion is missing. The data show some 1,600,000 clones, 95% to 99% seen once. The sample consisted of naive CD4+ T cells sorted from blood. All receptors derive from a man aged 25-45 years in good health. The conserved cysteine and the conserved F or W are not part of the CDR3 here.

ASSESTGQRSYEQY | TRBV10-1 | 14
ASWGLADEQF | TRBV10-2 | 10
ATSRDWEIAKNIQY | TRBV15 | 14
ASSFGNTIY | TRBV10-2 | 9
ASRGLGGQETQY | TRBV2 | 12
ASSIKGQQETQY | TRBV6-6 | 12
ASSLFGSGGPGELF | TRBV5-4 | 14
ASIWTGSNTGELF | TRBV21-1 | 13
ASSLAHPQAGNSAQY | TRBV7-9 | 15
ASSPFEGAGTEAF | TRBV2 | 13
ASSSPAAVNTGELF | TRBV5-4 | 14
ASSLVGSTDTQY | TRBV11-1 | 12
ASRRLARESYNEQF | TRBV27 | 14
ASSLVAGGAYNEQF | TRBV5-1 | 14
ASSLVKGAGYEQY | TRBV5-6 | 13
SGGTGDDIQY | TRBV29-1 | 10
ASRQSGDRHGYT | TRBV27 | 12
ASSPGRDSGYEQY | TRBV6-6 | 13
ASSFTGTAYEQY | TRBV11-2 | 12
ASSRGLAGTGELF | TRBV19 | 13
ATTDSRSEAF | TRBV19 | 10
ASSYSTANQPQH | TRBV6-5 | 12
AWSGQRSYNEQF | TRBV30 | 12
ASSLGVTEAF | TRBV28 | 10
ASSAGLAGGPGELF | TRBV9 | 14
ASSKGDEGSRKTEAF | TRBV21-1 | 15
ASSPQSAKETQY | TRBV18 | 12
ASSSLVAHEQY | TRBV6-5 | 11
ASSSLTGPQETQY | TRBV5-1 | 13
AIRGQGRGYT | TRBV10-3 | 10
AWSPIGEQF | TRBV30 | 9
ASTGTGNIQY | TRBV10-3 | 10
SVANPLPSREGGYTGELF | TRBV29-1 | 18
ASSFLRLAGVVDTQY | TRBV27 | 15